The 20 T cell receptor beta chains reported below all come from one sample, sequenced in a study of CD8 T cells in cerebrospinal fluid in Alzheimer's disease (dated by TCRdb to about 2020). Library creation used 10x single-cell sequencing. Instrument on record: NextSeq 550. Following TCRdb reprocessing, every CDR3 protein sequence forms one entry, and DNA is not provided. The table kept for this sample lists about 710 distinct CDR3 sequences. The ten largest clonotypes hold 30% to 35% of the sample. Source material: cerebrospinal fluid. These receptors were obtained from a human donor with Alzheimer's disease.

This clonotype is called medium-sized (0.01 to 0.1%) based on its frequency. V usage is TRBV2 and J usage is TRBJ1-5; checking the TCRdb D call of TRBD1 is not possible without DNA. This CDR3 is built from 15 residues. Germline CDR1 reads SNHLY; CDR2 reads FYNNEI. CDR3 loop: CASSEGWGGYQPQHF. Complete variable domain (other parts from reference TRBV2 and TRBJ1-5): EPEVTQTPSHQVTQMGQEVILRCVPISNHLYFYWYRQILGQKVEFLVSFYNNEISEKSEIFDDQFSVERPDGSNFTLKIRSTKLEDSAMYFCASSEGWGGYQPQHFGDGTRLSIL.

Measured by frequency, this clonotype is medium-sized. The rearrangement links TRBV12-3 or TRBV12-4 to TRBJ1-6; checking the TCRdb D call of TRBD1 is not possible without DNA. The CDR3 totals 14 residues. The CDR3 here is CASSPGQKDSPLHF.

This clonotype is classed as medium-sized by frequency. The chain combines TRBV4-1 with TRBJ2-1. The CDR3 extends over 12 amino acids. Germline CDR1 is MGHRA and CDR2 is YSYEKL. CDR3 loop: CASSQAYNEQFF.

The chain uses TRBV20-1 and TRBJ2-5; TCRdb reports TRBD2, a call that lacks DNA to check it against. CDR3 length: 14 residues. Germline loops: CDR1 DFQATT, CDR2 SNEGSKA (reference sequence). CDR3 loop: CSAPLGRAQETQYF.

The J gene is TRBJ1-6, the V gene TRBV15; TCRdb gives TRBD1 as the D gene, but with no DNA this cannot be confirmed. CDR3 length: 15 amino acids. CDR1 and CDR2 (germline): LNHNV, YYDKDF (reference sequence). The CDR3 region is CATSSFSGGNSPLHF. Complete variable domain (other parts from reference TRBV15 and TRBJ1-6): DAMVIQNPRYQVTQFGKPVTLSCSQTLNHNVMYWYQQKSSQAPKLLFHYYDKDFNNEADTPDNFQSRRPNTSFCFLDIRSPGLGDTAMYLCATSSFSGGNSPLHFGNGTRLTVT.

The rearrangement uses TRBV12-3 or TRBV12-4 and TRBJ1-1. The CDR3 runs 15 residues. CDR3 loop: CASSFRREMNTEAFF.

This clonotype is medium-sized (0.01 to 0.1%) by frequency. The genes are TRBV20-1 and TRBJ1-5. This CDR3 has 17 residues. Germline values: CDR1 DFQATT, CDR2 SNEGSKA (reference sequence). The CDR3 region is CSARAPAGPYSNQPQHF.

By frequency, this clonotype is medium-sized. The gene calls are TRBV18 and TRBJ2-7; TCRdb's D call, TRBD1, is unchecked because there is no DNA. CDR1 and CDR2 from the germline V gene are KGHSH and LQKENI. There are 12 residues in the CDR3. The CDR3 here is CASSAPSYEQYF.

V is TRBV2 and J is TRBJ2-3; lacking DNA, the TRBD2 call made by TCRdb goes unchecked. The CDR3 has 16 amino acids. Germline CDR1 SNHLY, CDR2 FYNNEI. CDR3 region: CASSPGTSGGLDTQYF.

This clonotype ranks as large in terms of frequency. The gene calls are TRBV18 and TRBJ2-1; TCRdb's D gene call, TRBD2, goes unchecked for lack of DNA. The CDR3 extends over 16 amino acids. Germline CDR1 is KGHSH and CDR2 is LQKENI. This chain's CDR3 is CASSPGWTSGSNEQFF.

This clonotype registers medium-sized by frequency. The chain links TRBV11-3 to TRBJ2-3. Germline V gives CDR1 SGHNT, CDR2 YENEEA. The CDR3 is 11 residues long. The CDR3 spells CASSLGDTQYF. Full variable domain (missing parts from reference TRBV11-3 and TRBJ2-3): EAGVVQSPRYKIIEKKQPVAFWCNPISGHNTLYWYLQNLGQGPELLIRYENEEAVDDSQLPKDRFSAERLKGVDSTLKIQPAELGDSAVYLCASSLGDTQYFGPGTRLTVL.

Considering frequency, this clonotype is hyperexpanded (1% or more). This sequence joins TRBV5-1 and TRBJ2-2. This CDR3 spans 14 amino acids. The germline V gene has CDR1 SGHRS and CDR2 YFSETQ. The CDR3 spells CASSNGLRPGELFF.

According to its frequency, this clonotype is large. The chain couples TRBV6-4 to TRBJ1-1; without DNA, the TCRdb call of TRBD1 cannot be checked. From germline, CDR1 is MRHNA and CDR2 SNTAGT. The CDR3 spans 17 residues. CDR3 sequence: CASSDPDNRVGNTEAFF.

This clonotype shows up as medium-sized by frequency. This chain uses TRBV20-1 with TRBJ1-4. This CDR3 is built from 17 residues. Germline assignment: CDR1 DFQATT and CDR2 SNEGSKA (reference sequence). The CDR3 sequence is CSAREDHDQATNEKLFF.

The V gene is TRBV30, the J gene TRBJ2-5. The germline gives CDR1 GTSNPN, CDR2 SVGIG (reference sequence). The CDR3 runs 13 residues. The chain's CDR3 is CAWSGGMQETQYF.

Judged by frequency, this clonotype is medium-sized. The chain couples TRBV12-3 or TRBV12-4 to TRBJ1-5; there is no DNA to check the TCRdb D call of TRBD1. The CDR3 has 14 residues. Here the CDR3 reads CASSPGQGYQPQHF.

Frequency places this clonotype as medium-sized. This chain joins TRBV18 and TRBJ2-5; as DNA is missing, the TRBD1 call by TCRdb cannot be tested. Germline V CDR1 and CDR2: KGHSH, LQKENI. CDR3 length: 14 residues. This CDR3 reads CASSSRGIWETQYF.

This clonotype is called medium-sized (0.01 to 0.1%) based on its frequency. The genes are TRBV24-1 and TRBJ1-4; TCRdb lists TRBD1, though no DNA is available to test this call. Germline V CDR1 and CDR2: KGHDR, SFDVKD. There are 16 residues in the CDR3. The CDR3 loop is CATSEGQGSANEKLFF.

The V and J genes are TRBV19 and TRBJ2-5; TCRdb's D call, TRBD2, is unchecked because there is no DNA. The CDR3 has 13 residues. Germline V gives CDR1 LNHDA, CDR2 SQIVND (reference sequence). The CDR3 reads CASSMGLRETQYF.

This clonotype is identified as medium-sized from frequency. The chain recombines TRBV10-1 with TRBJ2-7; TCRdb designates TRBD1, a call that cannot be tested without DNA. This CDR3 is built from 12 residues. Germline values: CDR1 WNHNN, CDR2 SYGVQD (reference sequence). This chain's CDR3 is CASSERGSEQYF.